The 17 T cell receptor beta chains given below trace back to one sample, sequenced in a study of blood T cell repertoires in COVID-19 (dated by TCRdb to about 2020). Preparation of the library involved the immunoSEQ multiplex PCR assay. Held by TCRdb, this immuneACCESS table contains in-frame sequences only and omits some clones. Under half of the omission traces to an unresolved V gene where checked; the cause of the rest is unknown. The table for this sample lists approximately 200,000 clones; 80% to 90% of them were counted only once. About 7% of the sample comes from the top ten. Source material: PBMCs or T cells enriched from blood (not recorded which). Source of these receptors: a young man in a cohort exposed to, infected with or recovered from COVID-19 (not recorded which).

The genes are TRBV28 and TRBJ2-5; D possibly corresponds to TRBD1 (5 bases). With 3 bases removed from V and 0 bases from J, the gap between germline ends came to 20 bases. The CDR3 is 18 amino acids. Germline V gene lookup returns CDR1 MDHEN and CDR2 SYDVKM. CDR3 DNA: TGTGCCAGCAGTTTTTTGGGGCAGAACCGAGACCACCAAGAGACCCAGTACTTC. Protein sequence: CASSFLGQNRDHQETQYF.

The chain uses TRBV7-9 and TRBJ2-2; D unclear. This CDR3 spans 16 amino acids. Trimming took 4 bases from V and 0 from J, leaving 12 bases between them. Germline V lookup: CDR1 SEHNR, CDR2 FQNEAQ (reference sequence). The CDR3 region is CASSSRITTNTGELFF. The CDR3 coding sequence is TGTGCCAGCAGCTCGCGGATTACGACGAACACCGGGGAGCTGTTTTTT.

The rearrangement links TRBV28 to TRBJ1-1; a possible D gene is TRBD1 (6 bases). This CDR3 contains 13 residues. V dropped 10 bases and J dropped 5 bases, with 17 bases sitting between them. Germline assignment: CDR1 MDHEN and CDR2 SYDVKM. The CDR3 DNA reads TGTGCCACCATACCCCAGGGGTGGACTGAAGCTTTCTTT. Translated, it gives CATIPQGWTEAFF.

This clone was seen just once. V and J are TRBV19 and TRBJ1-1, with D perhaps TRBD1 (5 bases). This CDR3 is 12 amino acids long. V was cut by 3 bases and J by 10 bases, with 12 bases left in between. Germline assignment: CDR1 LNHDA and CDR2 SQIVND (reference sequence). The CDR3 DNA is TGTGCCAGTAGTATCCCGGGGGAGCGAGCTTTCTTT. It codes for CASSIPGERAFF.

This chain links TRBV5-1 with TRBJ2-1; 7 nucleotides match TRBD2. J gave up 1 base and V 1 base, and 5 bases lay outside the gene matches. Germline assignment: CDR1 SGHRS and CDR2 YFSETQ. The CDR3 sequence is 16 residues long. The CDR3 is CASSLQGGRSYNEQFF. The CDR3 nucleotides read TGCGCCAGCAGCTTGCAGGGCGGGAGATCCTACAATGAGCAGTTCTTC.

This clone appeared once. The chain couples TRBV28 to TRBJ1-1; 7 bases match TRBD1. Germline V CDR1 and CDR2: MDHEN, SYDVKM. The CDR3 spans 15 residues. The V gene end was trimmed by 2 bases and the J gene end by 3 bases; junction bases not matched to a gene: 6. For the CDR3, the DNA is TGTGCCAGCAGTTTAAATAAGGGGGCGGACACTGAAGCTTTCTTT. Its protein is CASSLNKGADTEAFF. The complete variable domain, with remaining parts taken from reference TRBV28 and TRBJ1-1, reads DVKVTQSSRYLVKRTGEKVFLECVQDMDHENMFWYRQDPGLGLRLIYFSYDVKMKEKGDIPEGYSVSREKKERFSLILESASTNQTSMYLCASSLNKGADTEAFFGQGTRLTVV.

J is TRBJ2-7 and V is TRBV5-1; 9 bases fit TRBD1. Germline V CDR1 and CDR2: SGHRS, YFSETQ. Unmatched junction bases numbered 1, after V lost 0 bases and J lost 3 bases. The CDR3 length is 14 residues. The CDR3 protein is CASSLGQGVYEQYF. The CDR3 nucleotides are TGCGCCAGCAGCTTGGGACAGGGGGTCTACGAGCAGTACTTC.

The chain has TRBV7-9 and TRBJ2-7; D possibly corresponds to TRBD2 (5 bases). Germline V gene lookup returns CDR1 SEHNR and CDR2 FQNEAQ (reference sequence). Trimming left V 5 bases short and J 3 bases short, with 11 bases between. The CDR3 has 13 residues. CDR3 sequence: CASSPTGDYEQYF. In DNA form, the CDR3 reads TGTGCCAGCAGCCCTACCGGGGACTACGAGCAGTACTTC.

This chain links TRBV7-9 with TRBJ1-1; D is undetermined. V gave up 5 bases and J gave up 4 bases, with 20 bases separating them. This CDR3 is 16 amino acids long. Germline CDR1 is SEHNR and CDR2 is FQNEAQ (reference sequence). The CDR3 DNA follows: TGTGCCAGCAGCCTGGGCGTCTCTGCTCATGGCACTGAAGCTTTCTTT. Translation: CASSLGVSAHGTEAFF.

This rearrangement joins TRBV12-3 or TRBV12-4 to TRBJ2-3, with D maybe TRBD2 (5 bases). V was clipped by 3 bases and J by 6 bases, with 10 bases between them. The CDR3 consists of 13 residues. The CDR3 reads CASSLGSVDTQYF. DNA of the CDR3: TGTGCCAGCAGTTTGGGTAGCGTGGATACGCAGTATTTT.

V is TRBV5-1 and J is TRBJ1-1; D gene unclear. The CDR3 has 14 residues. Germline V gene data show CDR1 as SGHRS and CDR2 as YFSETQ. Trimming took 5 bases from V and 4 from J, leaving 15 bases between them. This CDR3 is CASSWNSISTEAFF. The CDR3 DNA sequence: TGCGCCAGCAGTTGGAACAGCATTTCCACTGAAGCTTTCTTT.

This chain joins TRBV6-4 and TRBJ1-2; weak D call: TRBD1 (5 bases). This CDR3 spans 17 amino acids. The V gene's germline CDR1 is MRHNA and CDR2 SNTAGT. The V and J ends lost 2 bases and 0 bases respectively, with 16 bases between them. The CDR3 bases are TGTGCCAGCAGTGACCGGACTGGGGGGGAGCCTAACTATGGCTACACCTTC. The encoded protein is CASSDRTGGEPNYGYTF.

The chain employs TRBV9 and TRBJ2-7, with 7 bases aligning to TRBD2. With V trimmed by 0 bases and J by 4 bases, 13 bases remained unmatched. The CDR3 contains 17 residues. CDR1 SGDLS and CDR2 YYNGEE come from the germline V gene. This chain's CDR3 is CASSVGRGGGSRYEQYF. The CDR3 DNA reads TGTGCCAGCAGCGTAGGCAGAGGTGGCGGGAGTAGGTACGAGCAGTACTTC.

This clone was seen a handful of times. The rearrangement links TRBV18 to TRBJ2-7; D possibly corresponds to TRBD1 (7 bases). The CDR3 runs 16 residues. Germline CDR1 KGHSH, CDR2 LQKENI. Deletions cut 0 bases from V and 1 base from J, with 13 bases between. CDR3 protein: CASSPPGSGGSYEQYF. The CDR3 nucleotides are TGTGCCAGCTCACCACCGGGGTCAGGGGGGTCCTACGAGCAGTACTTC. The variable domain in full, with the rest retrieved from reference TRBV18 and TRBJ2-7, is NAGVMQNPRHLVRRRGQEARLRCSPMKGHSHVYWYRQLPEEGLKFMVYLQKENIIDESGMPKERFSAEFPKEGPSILRIQQVVRGDSAAYFCASSPPGSGGSYEQYFGPGTRLTVT.

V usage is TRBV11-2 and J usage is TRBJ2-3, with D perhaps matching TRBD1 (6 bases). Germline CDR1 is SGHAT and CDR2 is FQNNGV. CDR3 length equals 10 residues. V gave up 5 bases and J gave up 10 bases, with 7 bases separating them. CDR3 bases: TGTGCCAGCAGCGGGGGCTCGCAGTATTTT. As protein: CASSGGSQYF.

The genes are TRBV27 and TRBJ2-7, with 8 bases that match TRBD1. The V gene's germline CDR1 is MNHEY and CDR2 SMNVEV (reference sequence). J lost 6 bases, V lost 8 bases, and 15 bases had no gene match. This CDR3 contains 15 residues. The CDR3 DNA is TGTGCCAGCTCCCGAATGAAGGACAGGGTACCCGAGCAGTACTTC. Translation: CASSRMKDRVPEQYF.

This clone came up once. As DNA, the CDR3 is TGTGCCACCAGCGGCGGTCTGGGGCCTGAAGCTTTCTTT. The encoded protein is CATSGGLGPEAFF. The chain uses TRBV15 and TRBJ1-1; D perhaps matches TRBD1 (5 bases). The ends were cut back, 5 bases at V and 6 bases at J, with 13 bases in the middle. This CDR3 is 13 amino acids long. CDR1 is LNHNV, CDR2 YYDKDF, per germline (reference sequence).